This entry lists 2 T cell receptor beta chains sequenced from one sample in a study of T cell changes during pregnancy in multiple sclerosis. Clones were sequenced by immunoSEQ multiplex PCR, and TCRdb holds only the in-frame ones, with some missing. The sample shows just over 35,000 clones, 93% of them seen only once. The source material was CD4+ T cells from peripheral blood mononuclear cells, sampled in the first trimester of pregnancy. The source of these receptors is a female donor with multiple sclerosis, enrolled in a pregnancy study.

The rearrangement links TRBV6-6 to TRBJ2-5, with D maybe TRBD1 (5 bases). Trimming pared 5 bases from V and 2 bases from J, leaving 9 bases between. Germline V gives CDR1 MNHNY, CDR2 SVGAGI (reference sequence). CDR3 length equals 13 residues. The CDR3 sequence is CASSKQAQETQYF. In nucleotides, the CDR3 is TGTGCCAGCAGTAAACAGGCGCAAGAGACCCAGTACTTC.

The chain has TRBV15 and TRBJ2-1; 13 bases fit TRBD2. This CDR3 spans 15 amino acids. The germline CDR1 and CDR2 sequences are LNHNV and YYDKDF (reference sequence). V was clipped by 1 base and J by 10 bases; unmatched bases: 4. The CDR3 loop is CATSRVLAGGREQFF. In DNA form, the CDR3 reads TGTGCCACCAGCAGAGTACTAGCGGGAGGGAGGGAGCAGTTCTTC.